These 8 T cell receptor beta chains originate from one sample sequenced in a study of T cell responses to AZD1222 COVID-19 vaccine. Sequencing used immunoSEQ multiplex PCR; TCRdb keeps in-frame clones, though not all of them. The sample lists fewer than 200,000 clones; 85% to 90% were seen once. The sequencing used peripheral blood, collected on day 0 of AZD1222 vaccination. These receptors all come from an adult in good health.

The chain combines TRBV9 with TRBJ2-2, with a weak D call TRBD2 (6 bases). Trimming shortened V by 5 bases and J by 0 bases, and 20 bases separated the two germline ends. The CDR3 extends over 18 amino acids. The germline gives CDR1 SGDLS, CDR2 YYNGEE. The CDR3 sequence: CASSPRHGGTANTGELFF. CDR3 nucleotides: TGTGCCAGCAGTCCCAGACACGGGGGAACCGCGAACACCGGGGAGCTGTTTTTT.

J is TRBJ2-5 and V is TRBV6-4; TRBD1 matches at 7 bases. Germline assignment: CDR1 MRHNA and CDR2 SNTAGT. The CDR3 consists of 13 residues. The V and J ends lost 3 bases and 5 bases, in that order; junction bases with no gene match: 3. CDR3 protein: CASSDRQGETQYF. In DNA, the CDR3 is TGTGCCAGCAGTGATCGACAGGGCGAGACCCAGTACTTC.

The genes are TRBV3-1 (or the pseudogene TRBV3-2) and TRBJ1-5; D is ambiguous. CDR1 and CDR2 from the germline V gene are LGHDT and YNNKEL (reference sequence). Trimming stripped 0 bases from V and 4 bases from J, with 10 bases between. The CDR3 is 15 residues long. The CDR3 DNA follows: TGTGCCAGCAGCCAAGATGGTCGGGAAAATCAGCCCCAGCATTTT. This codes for CASSQDGRENQPQHF.

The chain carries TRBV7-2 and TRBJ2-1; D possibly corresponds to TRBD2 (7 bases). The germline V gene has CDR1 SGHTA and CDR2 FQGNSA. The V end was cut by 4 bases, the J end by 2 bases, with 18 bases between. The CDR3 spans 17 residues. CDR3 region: CASSSRQAGVPYNEQFF. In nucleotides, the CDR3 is TGTGCCAGCAGCTCACGACAGGCGGGAGTCCCCTACAATGAGCAGTTCTTC. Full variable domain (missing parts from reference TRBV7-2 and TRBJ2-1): GAGVSQSPSNKVTEKGKDVELRCDPISGHTALYWYRQSLGQGLEFLIYFQGNSAPDKSGLPSDRFSAERTGGSVSTLTIQRTQQEDSAVYLCASSSRQAGVPYNEQFFGPGTRLTVL.

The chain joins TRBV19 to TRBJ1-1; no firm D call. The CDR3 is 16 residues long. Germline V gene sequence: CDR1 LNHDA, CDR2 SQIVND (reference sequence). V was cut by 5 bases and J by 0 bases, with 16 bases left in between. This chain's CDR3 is CASSAVRVVMNTEAFF. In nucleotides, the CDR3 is TGTGCCAGTAGTGCTGTCCGGGTCGTTATGAACACTGAAGCTTTCTTT.

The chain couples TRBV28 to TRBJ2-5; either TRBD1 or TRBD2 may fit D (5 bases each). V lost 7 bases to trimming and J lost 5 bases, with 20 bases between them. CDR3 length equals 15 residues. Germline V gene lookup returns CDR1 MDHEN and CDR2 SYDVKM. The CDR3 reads CASTPGGGSRETQYF. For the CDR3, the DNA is TGTGCCAGCACTCCCGGTGGGGGAAGTAGGGAGACCCAGTACTTC.

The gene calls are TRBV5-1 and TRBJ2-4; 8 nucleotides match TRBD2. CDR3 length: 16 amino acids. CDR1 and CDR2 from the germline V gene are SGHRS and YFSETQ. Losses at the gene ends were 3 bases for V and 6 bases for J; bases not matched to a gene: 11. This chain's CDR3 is CASSSEGNLAGNIQYF. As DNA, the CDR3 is TGCGCCAGCAGCTCCGAGGGCAACCTAGCGGGAAACATTCAGTACTTC.

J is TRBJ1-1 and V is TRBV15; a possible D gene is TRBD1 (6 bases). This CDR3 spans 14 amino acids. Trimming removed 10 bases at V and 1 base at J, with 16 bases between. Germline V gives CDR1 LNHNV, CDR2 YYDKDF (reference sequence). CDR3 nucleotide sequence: TGTGCCAGCAAACCGGGACAAACGAACACTGAAGCTTTCTTT. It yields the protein CASKPGQTNTEAFF.